This is a list of T cell receptor beta chains from one sample in a study of blood T cell repertoires in COVID-19. The repertoire was sequenced with immunoSEQ multiplex PCR; TCRdb's copy has only in-frame clones and lacks some. This sample has about 210,000 clones, with approximately 82% found just once. Sequenced sample: peripheral blood. Source of these receptors: a woman between 40 and 50 years old with acute or convalescent COVID-19. Both conserved end residues are part of each CDR3. Only part of the rows carry a size: once, few, many, or a class if the clone is expanded.

NA	TRBV24-1	CATSDSTNQPQHF
NA	TRBV7-2	CASSLAQKQFF
NA	TRBV10-2	CASRRQGRYEAFF
NA	TRBV19	CASSKSGGNQPQHF
NA	TRBV3-1/TRBV3-2	CASSLLSGRASEQYF
NA	TRBV5-1	CASSLQGWNSPLHF
NA	TRBV14	CASSQTGASNSPLHF
NA	TRBV7-9	CASSLASTGLSTGELFF
NA	TRBV21-1	CASSGIKHGTGNSPLHF
NA	TRBV7-9	CASSLWRGLVDNEQFF
NA	TRBV27	CASSSVTSGRAGVSKNIQYF
NA	TRBV7-8	CASSPRLPDTQYF
NA	TRBV24-1	CATSDLSSGSTDTQYF
NA	TRBV12-2	CASRSSLAGHDEQYF
NA	TRBV12-3/TRBV12-4	CASGGADTQYF
NA	TRBV15	CATSRGAASGIYEQYF
NA	TRBV4-1	CASSHLLAGGYEQYF
once	TRBV12-3/TRBV12-4	CASSSTVNEQYF
NA	TRBV5-6	CASRNGLVSAGEQYF
NA	TRBV5-1	CASSLDLAGGLGSDTQYF
NA	TRBV30	CAWSVGGPTDTQYF
few	TRBV7-2	CASSPGTGGNSPLHF
NA	TRBV6-6	CASSYPTGRGAEQYF
NA	TRBV3-1/TRBV3-2	CASSQTPGITQYF
NA	TRBV29-1	CSVEDPLFGNTIYF
NA	TRBV5-1	CASSLDGGATTPLHF
NA	TRBV5-8	CASSEGLAGETQYF
NA	TRBV12-5	CASGLGQYDNEQFF
NA	TRBV7-3	CASRGTGTDYTGELFF
NA	TRBV29-1	CSVRGRTHSISSYEQYF
NA	TRBV6-2/TRBV6-3	CASSHPSGSSGANVLTF
few	TRBV11-2	CASSLGTTGIDTEAFF
NA	TRBV25-1	CASSELANTEAFF
NA	TRBV19	CASSISGQGVSYSNQPQHF